This T cell receptor (beta chain) was documented in a study of radiotherapy plus CTLA-4 blockade in lung cancer. Whole-study context: In roughly 19% of patients, objective responses were seen; 31% had disease control. General observations from the study: Once radiotherapy plus ipilimumab had been given, TCR clones derived from tumor expanded in blood.

Measured with immunoSEQ multiplex PCR; TCRdb has only the in-frame clones, and not every one. This table has fewer than 140,000 clones, approximately 81% appearing once. Germline V gene data show CDR1 as LGHNA and CDR2 as YNFKEQ. CDR3 length: 16 amino acids. The germline V and J ends were trimmed by 0 bases and 0 bases, with 12 bases remaining between them. A word on this clone: Its antigen is not identified.

Sample: peripheral blood, taken from a patient treated with radiotherapy plus ipilimumab. This TCR came from a human donor with non-small cell lung cancer that progressed on radiotherapy plus ipilimumab. Some clones in this sample may be carry-over from other donors' samples. The chain carries TRBV4-2 and TRBJ2-7, with D perhaps matching TRBD2 (6 bases). CDR3 loop: CASSQDLRGTSYEQYF. The CDR3 region has the DNA TGTGCCAGCAGCCAAGATCTGCGGGGAACCTCCTACGAGCAGTACTTC.